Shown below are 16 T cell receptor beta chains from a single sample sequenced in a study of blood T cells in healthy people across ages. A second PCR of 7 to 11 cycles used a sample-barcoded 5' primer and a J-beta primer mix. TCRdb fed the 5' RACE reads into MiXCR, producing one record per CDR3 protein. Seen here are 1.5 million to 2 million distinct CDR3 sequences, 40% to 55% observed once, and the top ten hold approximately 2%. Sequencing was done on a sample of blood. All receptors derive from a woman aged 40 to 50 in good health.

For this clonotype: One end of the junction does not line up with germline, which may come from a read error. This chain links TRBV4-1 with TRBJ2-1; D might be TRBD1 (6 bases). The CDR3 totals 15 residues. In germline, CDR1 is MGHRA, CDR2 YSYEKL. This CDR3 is CASSLGTISYNGQFF. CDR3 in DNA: TGCGCCAGCAGCCTCGGGACAATCTCCTACAATGGGCAGTTCTTC.

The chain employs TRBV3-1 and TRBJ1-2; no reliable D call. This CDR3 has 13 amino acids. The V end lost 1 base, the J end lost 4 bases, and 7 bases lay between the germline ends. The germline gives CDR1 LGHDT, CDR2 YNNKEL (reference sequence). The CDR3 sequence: CASSQVDIYGYTF. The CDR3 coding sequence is TGTGCCAGCAGCCAAGTTGATATCTATGGCTACACCTTC.

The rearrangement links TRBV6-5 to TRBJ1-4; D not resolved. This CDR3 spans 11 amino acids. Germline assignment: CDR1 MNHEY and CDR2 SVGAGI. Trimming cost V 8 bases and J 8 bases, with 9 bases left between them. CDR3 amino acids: CASRSREKLFF. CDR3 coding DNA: TGTGCCAGCCGGAGTAGGGAAAAACTGTTTTTT.

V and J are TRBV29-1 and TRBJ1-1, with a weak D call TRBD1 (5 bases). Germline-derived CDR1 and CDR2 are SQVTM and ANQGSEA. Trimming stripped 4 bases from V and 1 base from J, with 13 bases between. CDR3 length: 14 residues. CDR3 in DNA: TGCAGCGTTGCCCCAGGCGGGGGGAACACTGAAGCTTTCTTT. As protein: CSVAPGGGNTEAFF.

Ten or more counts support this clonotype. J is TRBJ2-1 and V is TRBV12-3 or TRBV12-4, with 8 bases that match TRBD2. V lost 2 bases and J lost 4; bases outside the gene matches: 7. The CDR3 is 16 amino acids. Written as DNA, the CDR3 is TGTGCCAGCAGTTTAATCGTTACTAGCGGATACAATGAGCAGTTCTTC. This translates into CASSLIVTSGYNEQFF.

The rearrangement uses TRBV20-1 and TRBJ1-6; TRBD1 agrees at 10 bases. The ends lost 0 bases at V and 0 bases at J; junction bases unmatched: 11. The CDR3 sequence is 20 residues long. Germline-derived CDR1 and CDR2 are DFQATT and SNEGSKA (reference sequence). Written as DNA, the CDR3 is TGCAGTGCTAGAGATTTGTGGGACAGGGGTTTCTCCTCCTATAATTCACCCCTCCACTTT. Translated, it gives CSARDLWDRGFSSYNSPLHF.

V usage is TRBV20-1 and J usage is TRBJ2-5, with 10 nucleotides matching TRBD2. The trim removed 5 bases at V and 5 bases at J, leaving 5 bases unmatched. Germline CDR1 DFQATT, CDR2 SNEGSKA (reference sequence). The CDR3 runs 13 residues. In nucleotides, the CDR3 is TGCAGTGCTCCCGGGACTAGCGACGAGACCCAGTACTTC. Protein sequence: CSAPGTSDETQYF.

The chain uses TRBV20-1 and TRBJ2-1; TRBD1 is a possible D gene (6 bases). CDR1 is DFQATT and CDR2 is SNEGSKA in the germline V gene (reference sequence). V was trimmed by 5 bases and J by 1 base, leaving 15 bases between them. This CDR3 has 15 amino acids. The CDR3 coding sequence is TGCAGTGCTTTGACAGGCTTAAGGTCCTACAATGAGCAGTTCTTC. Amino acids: CSALTGLRSYNEQFF.

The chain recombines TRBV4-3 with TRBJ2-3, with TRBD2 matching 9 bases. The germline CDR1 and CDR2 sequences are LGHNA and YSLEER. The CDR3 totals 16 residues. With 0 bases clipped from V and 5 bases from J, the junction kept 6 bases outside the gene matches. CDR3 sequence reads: CASSQEAGGLEDTQYF. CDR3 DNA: TGCGCCAGCAGCCAAGAAGCGGGGGGACTCGAAGATACGCAGTATTTT.

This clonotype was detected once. The chain's CDR3 is CASSLGRGRKTQYF. The CDR3 nucleotides read TGTGCCAGCAGCCTTGGCAGGGGTCGGAAGACCCAGTACTTC. The gene calls are TRBV6-5 and TRBJ2-7; tentative D call: TRBD1 (6 bases). The tail of the sequence fits TRBJ2-5 better, so the J call may be wrong. The CDR3 sequence is 14 residues long. CDR1 is MNHEY and CDR2 is SVGAGI in the germline V gene.

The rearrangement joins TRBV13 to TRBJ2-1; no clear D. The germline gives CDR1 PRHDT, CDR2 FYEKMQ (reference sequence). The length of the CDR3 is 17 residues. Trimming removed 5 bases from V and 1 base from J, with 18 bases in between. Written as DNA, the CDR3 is TGTGCCAGCAGCCCGCGTGTGTCGGGCGCTTCCTACAATGAGCAGTTCTTC. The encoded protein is CASSPRVSGASYNEQFF.

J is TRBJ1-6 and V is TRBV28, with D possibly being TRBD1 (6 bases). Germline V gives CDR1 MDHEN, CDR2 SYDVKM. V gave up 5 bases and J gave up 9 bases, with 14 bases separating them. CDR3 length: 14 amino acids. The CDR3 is CASSHRAFSSPLHF. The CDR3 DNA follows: TGTGCCAGCAGTCACAGGGCGTTTTCTTCACCCCTCCACTTT.

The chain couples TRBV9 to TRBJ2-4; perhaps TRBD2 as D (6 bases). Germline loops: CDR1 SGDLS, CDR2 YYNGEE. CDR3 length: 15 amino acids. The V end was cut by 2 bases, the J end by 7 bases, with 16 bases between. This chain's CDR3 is CASSVSGTGENIQYF. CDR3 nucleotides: TGTGCCAGCAGCGTTTCCGGGACGGGGGAGAACATTCAGTACTTC.

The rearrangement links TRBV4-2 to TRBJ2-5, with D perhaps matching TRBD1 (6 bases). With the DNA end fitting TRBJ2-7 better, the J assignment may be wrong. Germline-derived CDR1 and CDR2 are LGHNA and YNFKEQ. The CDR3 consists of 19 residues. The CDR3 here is CASSQGTVLLQYESDEQYF. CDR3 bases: TGTGCCAGCAGCCAAGGGACAGTTCTGCTGCAGTATGAGTCGGACGAGCAGTACTTC.

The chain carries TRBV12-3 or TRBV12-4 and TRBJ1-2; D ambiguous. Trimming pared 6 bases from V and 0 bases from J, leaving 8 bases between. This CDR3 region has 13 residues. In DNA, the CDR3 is TGTGCCAGCAGGGGCGCGGCTAACTATGGCTACACCTTC. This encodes CASRGAANYGYTF.

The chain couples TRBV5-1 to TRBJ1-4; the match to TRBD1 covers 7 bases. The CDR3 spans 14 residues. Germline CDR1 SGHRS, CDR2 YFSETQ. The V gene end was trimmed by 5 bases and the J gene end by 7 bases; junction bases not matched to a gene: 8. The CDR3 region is CASSLQGPGEKLFF. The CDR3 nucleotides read TGCGCCAGCAGTTTACAGGGGCCCGGTGAAAAACTGTTTTTT.